The 23 T cell receptor beta chains presented below share a single source sample, sequenced in a study of shared clonotypes between healthy human individuals. Assay used: immunoSEQ multiplex PCR; TCRdb lists only in-frame clones, some missing. The sample shows roughly 500,000 clones, 76% of them seen only once. Sequencing was performed on PBMCs. The receptors shown here come from a woman in her thirties or forties in good health. Some clones in this sample may be carry-over from other donors' samples.

The chain is built from TRBV28 and TRBJ2-7; TRBD2 matches 10 bases. The CDR3 covers 15 residues. With V trimmed by 4 bases and J by 6 bases, 9 bases remained unmatched. From germline, CDR1 is MDHEN and CDR2 SYDVKM. CDR3: CASSSPAGGPGEQYF. The CDR3 DNA reads TGTGCCAGCAGTTCCCCAGCGGGAGGGCCGGGCGAGCAGTACTTC.

V gene TRBV9 combines with J gene TRBJ1-5; D not certain. V lost 3 bases and J lost 5, with 12 bases in between. The CDR3 consists of 14 residues. CDR1 is SGDLS and CDR2 is YYNGEE in the germline V gene. Here the CDR3 DNA reads TGTGCCAGCAGCGCCCCGCCCGGGGATCAGCCCCAGCATTTT. It yields the protein CASSAPPGDQPQHF.

In regard to this clone: One base separates it from a far larger clone, so it is likely a read error. V is TRBV11-3 and J is TRBJ2-5, with 8 bases fitting TRBD2. The CDR3 runs to 17 residues. Looked up from germline, CDR1 is SGHNT and CDR2 is YENEEA. The CDR3, as DNA: TGTGCCAGCAGCTCTAGCGGCACGGGAGGGCTGGAAGAGATCCAGTACTTC. Encoded protein: CASSSSGTGGLEEIQYF.

V gene TRBV7-2 combines with J gene TRBJ1-1, with D hard to call. V shed 2 bases and J shed 1 base, with 8 bases lying between them. CDR3 length: 14 amino acids. Germline V gives CDR1 SGHTA, CDR2 FQGNSA. The CDR3 is CASSLRLANTEAFF. The CDR3 DNA reads as TGTGCCAGCAGCTTAAGACTTGCGAACACTGAAGCTTTCTTT.

The chain joins TRBV27 to TRBJ2-7; the D gene is possibly TRBD2 (7 bases). This CDR3 spans 16 amino acids. Trimming pared 3 bases from V and 2 bases from J, leaving 17 bases between. Germline V CDR1 and CDR2: MNHEY, SMNVEV (reference sequence). The CDR3 is CASSLGGAAGAYEQYF. CDR3 DNA sequence: TGTGCCAGCAGTTTGGGAGGGGCGGCAGGGGCCTACGAGCAGTACTTC.

Concerning this clone: A read error may explain this, as a much larger clone is one base away. Distinct nucleotide sequences in the sample also encode this CDR3. This CDR3 is CASSTARGTTGEQYF. For the CDR3, the DNA is TGTGCCAGTAGTACCGCTAGAGGTACTACGGGAGAGCAATACTTC. The rearrangement uses TRBV19 and TRBJ2-7, with D perhaps TRBD2 (6 bases). Per the germline V gene, CDR1 is LNHDA and CDR2 is SQIVND (reference sequence). The CDR3 runs to 15 residues.

The CDR3 region is CASRAGASGANVLTF. The CDR3 bases are TGTGCCAGCAGGGCGGGGGCCTCTGGGGCCAACGTCCTGACTTTC. The V and J genes are TRBV9 and TRBJ2-6; D perhaps matches TRBD2 (7 bases). The CDR3 is 15 residues long. Trimming removed 5 bases from V and 0 bases from J, with 9 bases in between. From germline, CDR1 is SGDLS and CDR2 YYNGEE.

The chain couples TRBV5-1 to TRBJ1-1; 7 bases map to TRBD1. Germline loops: CDR1 SGHRS, CDR2 YFSETQ. The junction had 5 bases not matched to a gene; V was cut back by 5 bases and J by 4 bases. The CDR3 extends over 13 amino acids. CDR3 nucleotide sequence: TGCGCCAGCAGTCAACAGGGGAGCACTGAAGCTTTCTTT. Its protein product is CASSQQGSTEAFF.

This clone was seen just once. The J gene is TRBJ1-1, the V gene TRBV7-2; tentatively, D is TRBD1 (5 bases). CDR3 length: 14 amino acids. Per germline, CDR1 SGHTA and CDR2 FQGNSA. V was shortened by 5 bases and J by 2 bases, with 12 bases between the two germline ends. In DNA, the CDR3 is TGTGCCAGCAGCACCCGGACAAAAAACACTGAAGCTTTCTTT. Translation: CASSTRTKNTEAFF.

This clone was observed a single time. This chain links TRBV7-2 with TRBJ1-5, with D possibly matching TRBD1 (5 bases). This CDR3 is built from 14 residues. Between the trimmed V and J ends, which lost 3 bases and 9 bases, there was a span of 15 bases. Germline assignment: CDR1 SGHTA and CDR2 FQGNSA. The CDR3, as DNA: TGTGCCAGCAGCTTTGGGTCAGGGACCCCGCCCCAGCATTTT. Its translation is CASSFGSGTPPQHF.

As concerns this clone: This probably arose from a read error, given a far larger clone one base away. Other DNA sequences from this sample encode an identical CDR3 as well. The V and J genes are TRBV9 and TRBJ1-4; maybe TRBD1 (5 bases). The CDR3 consists of 14 residues. Germline CDR1 is SGDLS and CDR2 is YYNGEE. Trimming removed 3 bases from V and 6 bases from J, with 12 bases in between. This CDR3 reads CASSAGGADEKLFF. In DNA, the CDR3 is TGTGCCAGCAGCGCGGGGGGAGCTGATGAAAAACTGTTTTTT.

The chain employs TRBV7-2 and TRBJ1-5; 8 nucleotides agree with TRBD1. Germline CDR1 reads SGHTA; CDR2 reads FQGNSA. The CDR3 is 15 residues long. Trimming at V came to 5 bases and at J to 7 bases, leaving 10 bases not matched to a gene. The CDR3 nucleotides read TGTGCCAGCAGCCGCAGCCGGGACAGGATGCAGCCCCAGCATTTT. It yields the protein CASSRSRDRMQPQHF.

The chain combines TRBV5-4 with TRBJ2-5, with 13 nucleotides matching TRBD2. Trimming took 4 bases from V and 5 from J; bases not matched to a gene: 5. Germline assignment: CDR1 SGHNT and CDR2 YYREEE (reference sequence). The CDR3 totals 15 residues. The CDR3 DNA reads as TGTGCCAGCAGCCCGGGACTAGCGGGAAGGGAGACCCAGTACTTC. It specifies CASSPGLAGRETQYF.

The chain has TRBV27 and TRBJ1-5; D not certain. Germline V gives CDR1 MNHEY, CDR2 SMNVEV (reference sequence). CDR3 size: 15 residues. V dropped 0 bases and J dropped 5 bases, with 11 bases sitting between them. The DNA of the CDR3 is TGTGCCAGCAGTTTATCCGTATTCGGGGATCAGCCCCAGCATTTT. Translation: CASSLSVFGDQPQHF.

The J gene is TRBJ1-1, the V gene TRBV19; TRBD1 is a possible D gene (6 bases). V was clipped by 5 bases and J by 7 bases, with 11 bases between them. The CDR3 is 12 residues long. Germline values: CDR1 LNHDA, CDR2 SQIVND (reference sequence). The CDR3 nucleotides are TGTGCCAGTAGTCCGGGACACCTTGAAGCTTTCTTT. Translating it yields CASSPGHLEAFF.

To note about this clone: A much larger clone lies one base from this, so it may be a read error. At the DNA level, this CDR3 is encoded by other sequences in the same sample as well. J is TRBJ1-4 and V is TRBV28; TRBD1 matches 7 bases. The CDR3 length is 17 residues. Germline lookup yields CDR1 MDHEN and CDR2 SYDVKM. Germline trimming cut 6 bases from V and 8 bases from J; bases unmatched to any gene: 18. The CDR3 is CASSVSGADRALEKLFF. The CDR3 nucleotides read TGTGCCAGCAGCGTTTCTGGAGCCGACAGGGCTTTGGAAAAACTGTTTTTT.

The CDR3 bases are TGTGCCAGCAGCATACGGGACAGGGGTTCTGATACGCAGTATTTT. It is translated as CASSIRDRGSDTQYF. The rearrangement uses TRBV5-4 and TRBJ2-3; 10 bases are shared with TRBD1. This CDR3 has 15 residues. The V gene's germline CDR1 is SGHNT and CDR2 YYREEE (reference sequence). V shed 4 bases, J shed 6 bases, and the junction held 8 bases outside the gene matches.

Only one count was recorded for this clone. The gene calls are TRBV15 and TRBJ1-5; D is unclear. In germline, CDR1 is LNHNV, CDR2 YYDKDF (reference sequence). This CDR3 comprises 14 residues. V lost 0 bases, J lost 5 bases, and 8 bases lay in between. The CDR3 loop is CATSRELSYQPQHF. The CDR3 DNA reads as TGTGCCACCAGCAGAGAGCTGTCTTATCAGCCCCAGCATTTT.

This rearrangement joins TRBV5-1 to TRBJ1-3, with no clear D. Deletions cut 0 bases from V and 4 bases from J, with 23 bases between. Germline V lookup: CDR1 SGHRS, CDR2 YFSETQ. The CDR3 runs 19 residues. CDR3 in amino acids: CASSLVASMIPSLGNTIYF. The CDR3 region has the DNA TGCGCCAGCAGCTTGGTTGCCAGTATGATTCCCTCACTGGGAAACACCATATATTTT.

This clone has just a few counts. The genes are TRBV2 and TRBJ1-2, with D possibly being TRBD1 (5 bases). Germline CDR1 and CDR2: SNHLY and FYNNEI. The V end lost 6 bases, the J end lost 9 bases, and 20 bases lay between the germline ends. The CDR3 is 14 amino acids. CDR3 sequence: CASRAGNGLQSYTF. As DNA, the CDR3 is TGTGCCAGCAGGGCAGGGAACGGGCTTCAAAGCTACACCTTC.

The V call is TRBV29-1, the J call TRBJ2-7, with no clear D. The CDR3 covers 14 residues. Trimming stripped 7 bases from V and 5 bases from J, with 21 bases between. Germline CDR1 SQVTM, CDR2 ANQGSEA. CDR3 nucleotide sequence: TGCAGCGCCGCCACCCTCGGAACACCCCACGAGCAGTACTTC. It yields the protein CSAATLGTPHEQYF.

This sequence joins TRBV9 and TRBJ1-1; maybe TRBD1 (5 bases). Germline assignment: CDR1 SGDLS and CDR2 YYNGEE. V gave up 4 bases and J gave up 0 bases, with 16 bases separating them. The length of the CDR3 is 16 residues. CDR3 protein: CASSPMGLSMNTEAFF. Here the CDR3 DNA reads TGTGCCAGCAGCCCAATGGGGCTGTCGATGAACACTGAAGCTTTCTTT.

In this sample, this clone turned up once. The chain carries TRBV7-9 and TRBJ2-1; 14 nucleotides agree with TRBD2. The V segment lost 5 bases and the J segment 1 base; nucleotides outside the gene matches: 4. This CDR3 is 17 amino acids long. Per germline, CDR1 SEHNR and CDR2 FQNEAQ (reference sequence). CDR3 DNA: TGTGCCAGCAGCCAAAGACTAGCGGGAGGGTCCTACAATGAGCAGTTCTTC. Translating gives CASSQRLAGGSYNEQFF.